This is a list of T cell receptor beta chains from one sample in a study of Ad26.COV2.S vaccination and SARS-CoV-2 variants. Using immunoSEQ multiplex PCR, the repertoire was profiled, and TCRdb retains in-frame clones only, with some absent. The table has about 320,000 clones, around 85% seen once. The source material was peripheral blood, sampled in a trial of Ad26.COV2.S vaccine versus placebo. Receptors were obtained from a person between 18 and 59 years old who received the Ad26.COV2.S COVID-19 vaccine or a placebo. Both conserved end residues are part of each CDR3. The D gene is left open where the match is weak.

j_call: TRBJ1-1
d_call: .
v_call: TRBV21-1
cdr3_aa: CASSRWTEAFF
cdr3_nt: TGTGCCAGCAGCAGGTGGACTGAAGCTTTCTTT

j_call: TRBJ1-2
d_call: .
v_call: TRBV18
cdr3_aa: CASSPGQGNYGYTF
cdr3_nt: TGTGCCAGCTCACCGGGCCAGGGGAACTATGGCTACACCTTC

j_call: TRBJ1-1
d_call: .
v_call: TRBV5-1
cdr3_aa: CASSLGEGTEAFF
cdr3_nt: TGCGCCAGCAGCCTGGGGGAGGGGACTGAAGCTTTCTTT

j_call: TRBJ1-1
d_call: TRBD1
v_call: TRBV7-9
cdr3_aa: CASSFPRTGLNTEAFF
cdr3_nt: TGTGCCAGCAGCTTCCCCCGGACAGGGTTGAACACTGAAGCTTTCTTT

j_call: TRBJ2-7
d_call: .
v_call: TRBV11-3
cdr3_aa: CASSNNNYEQYF
cdr3_nt: TGTGCCAGCAGTAACAATAACTACGAGCAGTACTTC

j_call: TRBJ1-2
d_call: TRBD1
v_call: TRBV28
cdr3_aa: CASSWTGANYGYTF
cdr3_nt: TGTGCCAGCAGCTGGACAGGCGCTAACTATGGCTACACCTTC

j_call: TRBJ2-7
d_call: TRBD1
v_call: TRBV4-2
cdr3_aa: CASSQDTGEPSYEQYF
cdr3_nt: TGTGCCAGCAGCCAAGATACAGGGGAACCCTCCTACGAGCAGTACTTC

j_call: TRBJ2-1
d_call: TRBD2
v_call: TRBV7-3
cdr3_aa: CASSGLLAGAYNEQFF
cdr3_nt: TGTGCCAGCAGCGGACTACTAGCGGGGGCGTACAATGAGCAGTTCTTC

j_call: TRBJ2-3
d_call: .
v_call: TRBV5-1
cdr3_aa: CASSFGQSTDTQYF
cdr3_nt: TGCGCCAGCAGCTTTGGACAGTCCACAGATACGCAGTATTTT

j_call: TRBJ2-5
d_call: TRBD2
v_call: TRBV4-1
cdr3_aa: CASSRSGGALETQYF
cdr3_nt: TGCGCCAGCAGCCGAAGCGGGGGGGCTCTAGAGACCCAGTACTTC